The TCR beta chain described here comes from a study of shared clonotypes between healthy human individuals. Profiling relied on immunoSEQ multiplex PCR, and the TCRdb table lists in-frame clones only, not all of them. The repertoire holds about 2.4 million clones, with 93% as singletons. The CDR3 extends over 15 amino acids. The germline CDR1 and CDR2 sequences are MNHNY and SVGAGI (reference sequence). Trimming left V 2 bases short and J 2 bases short, with 13 bases between. The receptor was isolated from a man aged 18-30 years in good health. Some clones in this sample may be carry-over from other donors' samples. The V gene is TRBV6-6, the J gene TRBJ2-7; no clear D gene. Sequences were obtained from naive CD4+ T cells from PBMCs. Subset noted: CD45RA+ positively selected. The CDR3, as DNA: TGTGCCAGCAGTTACACCCCAAACGGGCCCTACGAGCAGTACTTC. Translated, it gives CASSYTPNGPYEQYF.